A single sample is the source of the 26 T cell receptor beta chains below, sequenced in a study of blood T cell repertoires in COVID-19. The data were produced by immunoSEQ multiplex PCR, yet TCRdb's version contains in-frame clones alone and is incomplete. The sample contains approximately 160,000 clones, about 86% of which appear only once. The sequencing input was peripheral blood. The receptors derive from a woman in her 70s with acute or convalescent COVID-19.

The J gene is TRBJ2-5, the V gene TRBV6-5; no clear D gene. The CDR3 runs 12 residues. The V end lost 3 bases, the J end lost 5 bases, and 7 bases lay between the germline ends. Germline CDR1 and CDR2: MNHEY and SVGAGI. CDR3 DNA sequence: TGTGCCAGCAGTTATTCCCGTGAGACCCAGTACTTC. Protein sequence: CASSYSRETQYF.

The chain joins TRBV10-3 to TRBJ1-3; TRBD1 agrees at 9 bases. This CDR3 is built from 18 residues. V trimming: 4 bases; J trimming: 1 base; junction bases outside the gene matches: 11. Germline V gives CDR1 ENHRY, CDR2 SYGVKD. CDR3 region: CAISGPRGQGASGNTIYF. CDR3 nucleotide sequence: TGTGCCATCAGTGGGCCGCGGGGACAGGGCGCTTCTGGAAACACCATATATTTT.

This rearrangement joins TRBV6-2 or TRBV6-3 to TRBJ1-4; 7 bases fit TRBD1. Trimming cost V 6 bases and J 4 bases; bases outside gene matches: 11. The CDR3 extends over 16 amino acids. CDR1 MNHEY and CDR2 SVGEGT come from the germline V gene. This CDR3 reads CASRPIRTGDNEKLFF. CDR3 coding DNA: TGTGCCAGCAGGCCTATCCGGACAGGTGATAATGAAAAACTGTTTTTT.

This chain uses TRBV5-1 with TRBJ1-4, with 11 bases identical to TRBD1. CDR1 is SGHRS and CDR2 is YFSETQ in the germline V gene. Losses at the gene ends were 4 bases for V and 8 bases for J; bases not matched to a gene: 7. The CDR3 sequence is 15 residues long. The CDR3 DNA reads as TGCGCCAGCAGCCTCGGACAGGGGGCTGGCGAAAAACTGTTTTTT. Protein: CASSLGQGAGEKLFF.

V and J are TRBV2 and TRBJ1-3, with D possibly TRBD1 on 5 matching bases. V shed 4 bases and J shed 0 bases, with 7 bases lying between them. From germline, CDR1 is SNHLY and CDR2 FYNNEI. The CDR3 is 14 residues long. CDR3 sequence: CASSAGASGNTIYF. The CDR3 DNA reads TGTGCCAGCAGTGCTGGGGCCTCTGGAAACACCATATATTTT. The full variable domain, completed using reference TRBV2 and TRBJ1-3, is EPEVTQTPSHQVTQMGQEVILRCVPISNHLYFYWYRQILGQKVEFLVSFYNNEISEKSEIFDDQFSVERPDGSNFTLKIRSTKLEDSAMYFCASSAGASGNTIYFGEGSWLTVV.

The rearrangement uses TRBV7-9 and TRBJ2-2; weak D call: TRBD1 (5 bases). Deletions cut 3 bases from V and 4 bases from J, with 12 bases between. The CDR3 has 15 amino acids. Germline assignment: CDR1 SEHNR and CDR2 FQNEAQ (reference sequence). The CDR3 nucleotides read TGTGCCAGCAGCTTTCAGGACATAACCACCGGGGAGCTGTTTTTT. This gives the protein CASSFQDITTGELFF. The whole variable domain, remainder taken from reference TRBV7-9 and TRBJ2-2, is DTGVSQNPRHKITKRGQNVTFRCDPISEHNRLYWYRQTLGQGPEFLTYFQNEAQLEKSRLLSDRFSAERPKGSFSTLEIQRTEQGDSAMYLCASSFQDITTGELFFGEGSRLTVL.

The chain joins TRBV22-1 to TRBJ1-5; TRBD1 is the table's D call and was not checked against the DNA. TRBV22-1 is listed as a pseudogene. This CDR3 has 15 residues. The CDR3 DNA reads as TGTCCTGGGAGCGCCGGGACAGGGAGCAATCAGCCCCAGCATTTT. Translating gives CPGSAGTGSNQPQHF.

The rearrangement uses TRBV19 and TRBJ2-1; 15 bases agree with TRBD2. Germline loops: CDR1 LNHDA, CDR2 SQIVND (reference sequence). J lost 9 bases, V lost 7 bases, and 10 bases had no gene match. The CDR3 length is 16 residues. In DNA form, the CDR3 reads TGTGCCAGTACTTCGATCGGACTAGCGGGGGGGGTTGAGCAGTTCTTC. Protein: CASTSIGLAGGVEQFF.

The chain employs TRBV19 and TRBJ2-1, with TRBD2 identical over 10 bases. Germline lookup yields CDR1 LNHDA and CDR2 SQIVND (reference sequence). Germline trimming cut 5 bases from V and 6 bases from J; bases unmatched to any gene: 13. The CDR3 is 17 amino acids. CDR3 sequence reads: CASSPSLLAGKVNEQFF. In nucleotides, the CDR3 is TGTGCCAGTAGTCCATCCTTACTAGCGGGGAAGGTCAATGAGCAGTTCTTC.

The genes are TRBV7-9 and TRBJ1-4; D gene uncertain. The CDR3 contains 14 residues. Germline V CDR1 and CDR2: SEHNR, FQNEAQ (reference sequence). The V end lost 7 bases, the J end lost 8 bases, and 17 bases lay between the germline ends. CDR3 coding DNA: TGTGCCAGCACCGTTCCGGGGTCAAACGAAAAACTGTTTTTT. Protein product: CASTVPGSNEKLFF.

V gene TRBV4-2 combines with J gene TRBJ2-5; 9 bases line up with TRBD2. CDR1 and CDR2 from the germline V gene are LGHNA and YNFKEQ. Trimming cost V 1 base and J 1 base; bases outside gene matches: 4. The CDR3 is 16 amino acids. CDR3 amino acids: CASSQGTGLAQETQYF. The CDR3 nucleotides read TGTGCCAGCAGCCAAGGGACGGGACTAGCCCAAGAGACCCAGTACTTC.

V is TRBV28 and J is TRBJ1-1, with D possibly matching TRBD1 (5 bases). V was shortened by 6 bases and J by 7 bases, with 15 bases between the two germline ends. The CDR3 length is 13 residues. Germline CDR1 and CDR2: MDHEN and SYDVKM. The DNA for the CDR3 is TGTGCCAGCAGCCGTCAAGACAGAGATGAAGCTTTCTTT. Its translation: CASSRQDRDEAFF.

The chain recombines TRBV7-2 with TRBJ2-2, with D tentatively TRBD2 (6 bases). Per germline, CDR1 SGHTA and CDR2 FQGNSA. With 1 base removed from V and 0 bases from J, the gap between germline ends came to 12 bases. This CDR3 comprises 17 residues. The CDR3 here is CASSLVGGTANTGELFF. CDR3 DNA: TGTGCCAGCAGCTTAGTGGGCGGGACTGCGAACACCGGGGAGCTGTTTTTT.

J is TRBJ1-3 and V is TRBV11-2; D is unclear. V gave up 0 bases and J gave up 1 base, with 10 bases separating them. The CDR3 has 16 amino acids. Germline V gene sequence: CDR1 SGHAT, CDR2 FQNNGV. CDR3 DNA sequence: TGTGCCAGCAGCTTAGATCTCCTAGGATCTGGAAACACCATATATTTT. As protein: CASSLDLLGSGNTIYF.

This sequence joins TRBV5-1 and TRBJ1-1; the D is unclear. This CDR3 region has 15 residues. The germline V and J ends were trimmed by 1 base and 1 base, with 11 bases remaining between them. The germline V gene encodes CDR1 SGHRS and CDR2 YFSETQ. The CDR3 region is CASSLTGKGNTEAFF. DNA for the CDR3: TGCGCCAGCAGCTTGACGGGGAAGGGGAACACTGAAGCTTTCTTT.

This clone occurred once. This chain connects TRBV7-2 to TRBJ1-4; no clear D. Germline V CDR1 and CDR2: SGHTA, FQGNSA. Trimming stripped 5 bases from V and 8 bases from J, with 12 bases between. The CDR3 loop spans 13 amino acids. The CDR3 here is CASSLRLGEKLFF. The DNA for the CDR3 is TGTGCCAGCAGCCTCCGACTAGGGGAAAAACTGTTTTTT.

The chain uses TRBV12-3 or TRBV12-4 and TRBJ2-1; the D gene is possibly TRBD1 (5 bases). CDR3 length: 13 residues. Between the trimmed V and J ends, which lost 4 bases and 6 bases, there was a span of 10 bases. The chain's CDR3 is CASSSRQPNEQFF. CDR3 DNA: TGTGCCAGCAGTTCCCGACAGCCCAATGAGCAGTTCTTC.

The chain employs TRBV7-9 and TRBJ2-2; TRBD2 matches at 11 bases. Germline V lookup: CDR1 SEHNR, CDR2 FQNEAQ (reference sequence). Trimming at V came to 5 bases and at J to 5 bases, leaving 7 bases not matched to a gene. The CDR3 has 16 residues. CDR3 DNA: TGTGCCAGCAGCCCGGGCCCTAGCGGGGGGACCGGGGAGCTGTTTTTT. It specifies CASSPGPSGGTGELFF.

The chain has TRBV4-3 and TRBJ2-3; D is perhaps TRBD2 (7 bases). CDR1 is LGHNA and CDR2 is YSLEER in the germline V gene. Trimming cost V 0 bases and J 3 bases, with 16 bases left between them. CDR3 length equals 17 residues. The CDR3 DNA is TGCGCCAGCAGCCAAGACTCGGGCGGGGGCAGGACAGATACGCAGTATTTT. Protein sequence: CASSQDSGGGRTDTQYF.

The gene calls are TRBV30 and TRBJ1-5; TRBD1 might be the D (5 bases). The CDR3 is 13 amino acids. Germline V lookup: CDR1 GTSNPN, CDR2 SVGIG (reference sequence). Between the trimmed V and J ends, which lost 1 base and 8 bases, there was a span of 12 bases. CDR3 nucleotide sequence: TGTGCCTGGAGTGGAGGCGGGGGGGAGCCCCAGCATTTT. This gives the protein CAWSGGGGEPQHF.

The chain joins TRBV5-4 to TRBJ2-7, with D possibly TRBD1 on 5 matching bases. The CDR3 spans 15 residues. V shed 4 bases and J shed 0 bases, with 14 bases lying between them. From germline, CDR1 is SGHNT and CDR2 YYREEE (reference sequence). CDR3 sequence: CASSRQTGSSYEQYF. Here the CDR3 DNA reads TGTGCCAGCAGCCGCCAAACAGGAAGCTCCTACGAGCAGTACTTC.

The rearrangement links TRBV30 to TRBJ2-7, with a weak D call TRBD2 (6 bases). This CDR3 has 14 residues. The V and J ends lost 2 bases and 4 bases respectively, with 15 bases between them. Germline CDR1 GTSNPN, CDR2 SVGIG (reference sequence). This CDR3 reads CAWSSNSGGYEQYF. In nucleotides, the CDR3 is TGTGCCTGGAGTAGTAATAGCGGAGGTTACGAGCAGTACTTC.

V usage is TRBV6-5 and J usage is TRBJ2-3; D gene unclear. V dropped 0 bases and J dropped 6 bases, with 16 bases sitting between them. Germline CDR1 MNHEY, CDR2 SVGAGI. The CDR3 spans 16 residues. The CDR3 loop is CASSYSRQPVEDTQYF. The CDR3 coding sequence is TGTGCCAGCAGTTACTCGAGGCAGCCGGTTGAGGATACGCAGTATTTT.

The sample holds a few counts of this clone. The chain couples TRBV2 to TRBJ1-2; TRBD1 aligns across 7 bases. The V and J ends lost 4 bases and 2 bases, in that order; junction bases with no gene match: 10. Germline loops: CDR1 SNHLY, CDR2 FYNNEI. The CDR3 contains 16 residues. In DNA form, the CDR3 reads TGTGCCAGCAGTGGTGGGCCGGGACAGCTCAACTATGGCTACACCTTC. This translates into CASSGGPGQLNYGYTF.

The V gene is TRBV7-2, the J gene TRBJ1-2, with D hard to call. Trimming cost V 1 base and J 4 bases, with 16 bases left between them. Per the germline V gene, CDR1 is SGHTA and CDR2 is FQGNSA. This CDR3 has 16 amino acids. The CDR3 region is CASSLVFGGLSYGYTF. CDR3 bases: TGTGCCAGCAGCTTAGTCTTTGGAGGGTTGTCCTATGGCTACACCTTC.

The chain has TRBV10-3 and TRBJ1-2, with 9 bases aligning to TRBD1. With V trimmed by 6 bases and J by 1 base, 3 bases remained unmatched. Per the germline V gene, CDR1 is ENHRY and CDR2 is SYGVKD. There are 14 residues in the CDR3. CDR3 sequence reads: CAIRRQGDNYGYTF. In nucleotides, the CDR3 is TGTGCCATCAGGCGACAGGGGGATAACTATGGCTACACCTTC.